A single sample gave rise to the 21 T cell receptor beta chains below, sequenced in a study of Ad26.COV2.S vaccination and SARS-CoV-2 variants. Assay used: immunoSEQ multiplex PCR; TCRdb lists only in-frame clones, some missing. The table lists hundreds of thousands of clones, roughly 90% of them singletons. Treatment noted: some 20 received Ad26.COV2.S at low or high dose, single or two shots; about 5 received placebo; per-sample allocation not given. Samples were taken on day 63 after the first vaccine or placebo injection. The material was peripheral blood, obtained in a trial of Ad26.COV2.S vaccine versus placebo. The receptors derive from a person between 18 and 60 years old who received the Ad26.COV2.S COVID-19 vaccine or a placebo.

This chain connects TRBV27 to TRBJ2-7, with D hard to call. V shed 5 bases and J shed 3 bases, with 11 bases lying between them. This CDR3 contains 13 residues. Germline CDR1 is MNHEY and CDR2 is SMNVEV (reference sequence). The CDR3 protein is CASSPPPYYEQYF. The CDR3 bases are TGTGCCAGCAGTCCCCCCCCCTACTACGAGCAGTACTTC.

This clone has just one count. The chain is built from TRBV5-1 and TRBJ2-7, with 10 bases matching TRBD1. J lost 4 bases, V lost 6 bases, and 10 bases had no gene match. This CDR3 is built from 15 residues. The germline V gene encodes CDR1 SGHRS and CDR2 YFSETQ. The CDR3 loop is CASTTGGTGDYEQYF. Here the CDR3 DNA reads TGCGCCAGCACCACTGGAGGGACAGGGGATTACGAGCAGTACTTC.

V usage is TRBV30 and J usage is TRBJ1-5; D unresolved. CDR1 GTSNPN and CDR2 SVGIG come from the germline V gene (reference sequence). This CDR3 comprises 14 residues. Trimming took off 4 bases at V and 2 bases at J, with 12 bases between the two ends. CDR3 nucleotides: TGTGCCTGGACTAAGGAGGGCCGCAATCAGCCCCAGCATTTT. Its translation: CAWTKEGRNQPQHF.

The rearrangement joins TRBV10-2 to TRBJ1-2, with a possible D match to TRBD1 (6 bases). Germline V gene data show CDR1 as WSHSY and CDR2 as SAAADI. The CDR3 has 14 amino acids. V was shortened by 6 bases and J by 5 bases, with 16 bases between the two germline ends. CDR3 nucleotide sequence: TGCGCCAGCAGACAGGGACGGCGGCTATATGGCTACACCTTC. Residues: CASRQGRRLYGYTF.

CDR3 region: CASGPFYGQYF. The CDR3 bases are TGTGCTAGTGGTCCATTTTACGGTCAGTACTTC. V usage is TRBV12-5 and J usage is TRBJ2-7; D gene uncertain. From germline, CDR1 is LGHNT and CDR2 FRNRAP. Between the trimmed V and J ends, which lost 5 bases and 10 bases, there was a span of 12 bases. CDR3 length: 11 residues.

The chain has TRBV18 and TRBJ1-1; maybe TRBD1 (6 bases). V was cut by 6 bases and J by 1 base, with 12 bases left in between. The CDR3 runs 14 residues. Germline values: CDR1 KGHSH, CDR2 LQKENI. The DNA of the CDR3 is TGTGCCAGCTCCCCCGGACAGTCGAACACTGAAGCTTTCTTT. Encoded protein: CASSPGQSNTEAFF.

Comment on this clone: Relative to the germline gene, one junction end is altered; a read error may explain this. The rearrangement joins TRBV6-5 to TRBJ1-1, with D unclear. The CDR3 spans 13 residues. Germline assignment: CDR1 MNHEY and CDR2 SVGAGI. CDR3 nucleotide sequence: TGTGCCAGCAGTTACTCTAGGCTGGCCCTTAATCGTTTT. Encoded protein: CASSYSRLALNRF.

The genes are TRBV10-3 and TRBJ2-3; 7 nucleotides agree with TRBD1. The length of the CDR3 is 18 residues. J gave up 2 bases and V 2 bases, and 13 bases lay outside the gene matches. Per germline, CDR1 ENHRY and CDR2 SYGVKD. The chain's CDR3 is CAISEAVSGRGNTDTQYF. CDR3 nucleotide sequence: TGTGCCATCAGTGAGGCCGTATCGGGCAGGGGGAACACAGATACGCAGTATTTT.

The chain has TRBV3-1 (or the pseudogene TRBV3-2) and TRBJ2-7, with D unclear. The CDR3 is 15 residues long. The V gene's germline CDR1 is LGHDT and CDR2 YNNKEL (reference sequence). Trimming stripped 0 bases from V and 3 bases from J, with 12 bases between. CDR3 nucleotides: TGTGCCAGCAGCCAAGAGAGCCAGCCTTACTACGAGCAGTACTTC. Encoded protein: CASSQESQPYYEQYF.

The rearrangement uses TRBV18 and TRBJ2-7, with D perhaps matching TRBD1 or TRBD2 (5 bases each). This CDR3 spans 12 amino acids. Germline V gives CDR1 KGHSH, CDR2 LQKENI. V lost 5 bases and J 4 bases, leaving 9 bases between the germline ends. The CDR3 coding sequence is TGTGCCAGCTCAGGAGAGGGGTACGAGCAGTACTTC. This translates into CASSGEGYEQYF.

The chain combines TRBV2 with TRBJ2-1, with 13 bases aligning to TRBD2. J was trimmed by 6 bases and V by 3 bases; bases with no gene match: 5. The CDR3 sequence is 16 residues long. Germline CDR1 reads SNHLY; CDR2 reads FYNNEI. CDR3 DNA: TGTGCCAGCAGTGACGGACTAGCGGGAGAAGGCAATGAGCAGTTCTTC. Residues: CASSDGLAGEGNEQFF.

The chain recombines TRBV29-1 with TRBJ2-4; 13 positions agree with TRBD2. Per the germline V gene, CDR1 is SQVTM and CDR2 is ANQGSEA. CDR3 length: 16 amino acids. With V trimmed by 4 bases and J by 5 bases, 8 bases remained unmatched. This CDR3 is CSVVGLAGRGENIQYF. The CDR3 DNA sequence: TGCAGCGTTGTGGGACTAGCGGGAAGAGGGGAAAACATTCAGTACTTC.

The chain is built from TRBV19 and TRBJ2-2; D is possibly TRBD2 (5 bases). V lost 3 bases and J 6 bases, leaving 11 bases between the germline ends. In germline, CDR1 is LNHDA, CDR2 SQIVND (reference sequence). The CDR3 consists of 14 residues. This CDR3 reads CASSISVGAGELFF. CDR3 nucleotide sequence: TGTGCCAGTAGTATTAGCGTTGGGGCCGGGGAGCTGTTTTTT.

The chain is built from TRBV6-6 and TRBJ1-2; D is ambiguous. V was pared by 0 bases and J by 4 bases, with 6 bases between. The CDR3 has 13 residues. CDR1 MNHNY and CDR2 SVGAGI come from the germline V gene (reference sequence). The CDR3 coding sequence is TGTGCCAGCAGTTACTCGGGAGGCTATGGCTACACCTTC. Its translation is CASSYSGGYGYTF.

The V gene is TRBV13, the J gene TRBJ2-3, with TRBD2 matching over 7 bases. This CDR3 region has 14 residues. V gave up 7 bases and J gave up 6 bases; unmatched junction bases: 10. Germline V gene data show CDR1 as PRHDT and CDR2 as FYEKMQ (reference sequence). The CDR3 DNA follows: TGTGCCAGCAATGAAGGGAGGGCCTTGGATACGCAGTATTTT. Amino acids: CASNEGRALDTQYF. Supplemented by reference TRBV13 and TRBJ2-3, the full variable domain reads AAGVIQSPRHLIKEKRETATLKCYPIPRHDTVYWYQQGPGQDPQFLISFYEKMQSDKGSIPDRFSAQQFSDYHSELNMSSLELGDSALYFCASNEGRALDTQYFGPGTRLTVL.

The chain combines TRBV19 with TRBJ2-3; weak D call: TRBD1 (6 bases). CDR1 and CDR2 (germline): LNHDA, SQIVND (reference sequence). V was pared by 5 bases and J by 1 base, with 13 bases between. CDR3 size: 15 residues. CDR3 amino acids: CASSLTGPRTDTQYF. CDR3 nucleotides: TGTGCCAGTAGTTTGACAGGTCCCCGCACAGATACGCAGTATTTT.

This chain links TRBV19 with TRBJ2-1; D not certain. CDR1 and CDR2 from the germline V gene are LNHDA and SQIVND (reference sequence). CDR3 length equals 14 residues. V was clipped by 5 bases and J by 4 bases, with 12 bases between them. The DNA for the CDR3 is TGTGCCAGTAGTCCAACGGCAACTTACAATGAGCAGTTCTTC. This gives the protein CASSPTATYNEQFF.

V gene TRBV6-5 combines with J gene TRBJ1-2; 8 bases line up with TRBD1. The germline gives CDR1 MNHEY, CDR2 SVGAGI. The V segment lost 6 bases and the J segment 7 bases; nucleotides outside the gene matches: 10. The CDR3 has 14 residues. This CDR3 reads CASRPRTGLGGYTF. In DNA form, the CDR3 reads TGTGCCAGCAGACCCAGGACAGGGTTGGGTGGCTACACCTTC.

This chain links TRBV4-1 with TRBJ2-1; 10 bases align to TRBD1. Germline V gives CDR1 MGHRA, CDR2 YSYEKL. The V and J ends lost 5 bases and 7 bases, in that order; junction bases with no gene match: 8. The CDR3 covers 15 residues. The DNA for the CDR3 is TGCGCCAGCAGCTCGGGACAGGGGTCACAAAATGAGCAGTTCTTC. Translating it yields CASSSGQGSQNEQFF.

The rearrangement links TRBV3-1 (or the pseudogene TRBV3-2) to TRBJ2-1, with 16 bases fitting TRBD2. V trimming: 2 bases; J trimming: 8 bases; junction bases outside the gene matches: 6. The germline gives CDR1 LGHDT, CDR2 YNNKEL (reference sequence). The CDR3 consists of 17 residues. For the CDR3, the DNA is TGTGCCAGCAGCCAAACCGGGACTAGCGGGGGGGCCGATGAGCAGTTCTTC. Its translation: CASSQTGTSGGADEQFF.

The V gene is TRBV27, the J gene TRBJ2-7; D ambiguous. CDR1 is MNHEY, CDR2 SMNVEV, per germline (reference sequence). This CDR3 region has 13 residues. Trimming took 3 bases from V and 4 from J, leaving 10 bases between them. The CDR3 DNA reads TGTGCCAGCAGTTTTTCGGTCAAGTACGAGCAGTACTTC. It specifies CASSFSVKYEQYF.